This T cell receptor beta chain was captured by sequencing in a study of OX40 agonist ivuxolimab in advanced cancers. Context from the whole study: The costimulatory receptor OX40 (CD134) was targeted by ivuxolimab, a fully human IgG2 agonistic monoclonal antibody. Prior anti-PD-1, anti-PD-L1 or anti-CTLA-4 therapy was permitted, and checkpoint inhibitors had been received by roughly two fifths of dose-escalation patients. Of the roughly 52 dose-escalation patients, hepatocellular carcinoma was present in about 20, melanoma in roughly 15, renal cell carcinoma in 9 and head and neck cancer in 9. The paper describes the monotherapy dose-escalation part (N of about 52 patients) of the phase I trial of ivuxolimab. The purpose of peripheral TCRbeta sequencing was to test whether ivuxolimab changed TCR sequence diversity and led to clonal T-cell expansion. Intravenous ivuxolimab was administered to patients every 2 weeks at six dose levels: 0.01, 0.1, 0.3, 1.5, 3 and 10 mg/kg. A male proportion of 75% to 85% and a mean age of about 60 years, ranging from about 23 to 90, were recorded for the dose-escalation cohort. Partial responses occurred in three dose-escalation patients: two with cutaneous melanoma and one with hepatocellular carcinoma.

Results and caveats for the whole study, not just this receptor: After ivuxolimab, more expanded clones were found on average in CD8+ T cells than in CD4+ T cells. Which antigens the clonally expanded peripheral T cells were specific for was not determined. Partial responders in the 0.1-3.0 mg/kg groups had among the lowest normalized peripheral clonal expansion, especially among CD8+ T cells. At doses of 0.1 to 3.0 mg/kg, clonal expansion of both CD4+ and CD8+ T cells in blood was seen between baseline and week 6. Low levels of normalized T-cell clonal expansion were also seen in some patients who did not respond.

Turning to this clone: It has no known antigen specificity. Per-base quality was not reported, and no clone a single base away is much larger than it.

Genomic DNA was isolated from the sorted cells so that the TCRbeta CDR3 region could be sequenced. The immunoSEQ Assay was used to sequence the TCRbeta CDR3 regions. Sourced from immuneACCESS, this table was stored by TCRdb with only in-frame sequences that have V and J called. A share of the clones is absent; for the studies checked, an unresolved V gene accounts for under half, and the remainder has no known explanation. The sample table contains around 67,000 clones; only one count was recorded for around 82% of them. The top ten constitute approximately 8.7% of the sample. The trial excluded patients who had a history of autoimmune disease or who were on systemic immunosuppression. In every dose cohort, peripheral blood was drawn for TCR sequencing at baseline, cycle 4 day 1, and cycle 7 day 1. The samples were drawn from a first-in-human, open-label, multicenter phase I dose-escalation trial of ivuxolimab. Adults with locally advanced or metastatic melanoma, renal cell, hepatocellular, or head and neck squamous cell carcinoma were enrolled in the trial. Before TCR sequencing, CD4+ and CD8+ T cells were separately sorted from peripheral blood.

Per the germline V gene, SGHRS is the CDR1 and YFSETQ is the CDR2. The CDR3 runs 15 residues from the cysteine to the phenylalanine. This entry keeps only the CDR3 DNA: 45 bases, framed from base 1. V and J are truncated by 3 bases and 1 base respectively, leaving an intervening sequence of 13 bases. The TCR sequence derives from an adult with an advanced solid tumor such as melanoma, head and neck, liver or kidney cancer. Rearrangement joined TRBV5-1 to TRBJ1-1, with no confidently assigned D gene. Sample: CD4+ or CD8+ T cells sorted from blood, taken in a trial of the OX40 agonist ivuxolimab. The CDR3 in this case is CASSYDNGANTEAFF. The DNA sequence is TGCGCCAGCAGCTATGACAATGGCGCGAACACTGAAGCTTTCTTT. Extended through the reference TRBV5-1 and TRBJ1-1 proteins, this CDR3 yields the full variable domain: KAGVTQTPRYLIKTRGQQVTLSCSPISGHRSVSWYQQTPGQGLQFLFEYFSETQRNKGNFPGRFSGRQFSNSRSEMNVSTLELGDSALYLCASSYDNGANTEAFFGQGTRLTVV.